A single T cell receptor beta chain is shown here with its context. This clonotype was seen at least ten times. Its antigen is currently not known. No much larger clone is present one base from it, and per-base qualities are unavailable. This sample is drawn from a study of blood T cells in healthy people across ages (dated by TCRdb to 2013 to 2016). For the study in its entirety: In model experiments, template switching captured roughly one uniquely barcoded TCR beta cDNA molecule for every two T cells. Using deep sequencing normalized with unique cDNA molecular identifiers, the study measured how TCR beta repertoire diversity changes with age. Four age groups were formed from the donors: young (average approximately 15 years), middle-aged (approximately 39), aged (roughly 58) and long-lived (more than 75). Donors of different ages were randomly distributed across sequencing lanes to avoid experimental bias. For two donors (one aged 18 to 29 and one aged 80 or older), the study analyzed two additional independent replicas of 1 million unique cDNA reads from the same blood draw. General study outcomes and caveats: Donor CMV infection status was unknown, potentially confounding age-related changes in expanded clonotypes. Observed TCR beta diversity per million T cells fell roughly linearly with age, and a significant reduction was already apparent by age around 40. Compared with the aged group, the long-lived group had more naive CD4+ T cells, fewer expanded clones and increased TCR diversity, a pattern suggesting age selection. Estimates of total diversity based on one million sequenced T cells were considered lower bounds and underestimates. Observed TCR beta diversity correlated strongly with the percentage of naive T cells measured by flow cytometry. Conclusive comparison of naive and antigen-experienced compartments was prevented by the profiling of bulk unsorted PBMCs.

Libraries were built with 5' RACE. The sequencing machine was an Illumina HiSeq 2500. The second PCR ran for about 6 to 12 cycles and used a J-beta primer mix along with a sample-barcoded 5' primer. Each TCR beta cDNA molecule received a unique molecular identifier from a template-switch 5' adaptor carrying 12 random nucleotides. At least 2.5 million CDR3-containing paired-end reads were obtained from each sample. All of the RNA was converted into first-strand cDNA using the Mint cDNA synthesis kit, with a TRBC-specific oligonucleotide serving as the primer. Following uracil-DNA glycosylase treatment, a first 18-cycle PCR with universal primers M1SS and BC2_uni_R was performed on all cDNA. The study's processing was this. Normalization of each sample was performed by random selection of 1 million high-quality reads, each carrying a distinct molecular identifier. Reads sharing molecular identifiers were discarded rather than binned into consensus sequences. MiTCR, with a Q25 quality threshold and the strictest error-elimination algorithm, was used for CDR3 identification, clonotype clustering and error correction. A nonparametric unseen species model with Euler transformation was used to estimate a lower bound on total TCR beta diversity. TCRdb reworked the public reads: Q25 trimming with fastp, MiXCR clone assembly, productive beta chains retained. Here each entry gathers all rows of one CDR3 protein and keeps the most common genes and DNA. The authors' filters were not applied to this entry. The sample has 1.5 million to 2 million distinct CDR3 sequences on record, roughly 32% of them singletons. The top ten clonotypes cover approximately 10% of the sample.

The CDR3 runs 14 residues from the cysteine to the phenylalanine. Only CDR3 DNA remains: 42 bases, in frame from the first base. According to the germline V gene, CDR1 reads SGHTA and CDR2 reads FQGNSA. V loses 5 bases at its end and J loses 3 bases; junction bases beyond the gene matches: 2. Donors were 39 systemically healthy Caucasian individuals from Russia aged roughly 6 to 90 years. About 10 milliliters of peripheral blood were drawn from each donor into EDTA-treated Vacutainer tubes. Ficoll-Paque density-gradient centrifugation was used to isolate PBMCs, with at least 7 million obtained per sample. Total RNA was extracted from PBMCs with Trizol reagent, with at least 5.5 micrograms obtained per sample. Naive CD45RAhigh/CD27high T cell percentages were measured by flow cytometry on a PBMC aliquot from every donor.

This receptor was taken from a woman aged 25 to 45 in good health. The specimen was blood. The chain links TRBV7-2 with TRBJ2-5; 11 bases in between match TRBD1. The CDR3 sequence is CASSRTGGKETQYF. The DNA reads as follows: TGTGCCAGCAGCCGGACAGGGGGCAAAGAGACCCAGTACTTC.